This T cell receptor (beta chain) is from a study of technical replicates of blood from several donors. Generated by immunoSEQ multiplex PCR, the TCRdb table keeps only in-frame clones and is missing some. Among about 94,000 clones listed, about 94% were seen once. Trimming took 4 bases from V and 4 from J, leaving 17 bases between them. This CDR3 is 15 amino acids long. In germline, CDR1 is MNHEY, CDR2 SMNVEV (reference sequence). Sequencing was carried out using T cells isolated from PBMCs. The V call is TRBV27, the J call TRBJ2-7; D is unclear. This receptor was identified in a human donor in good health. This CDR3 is CASSSPSTQPYEQYF. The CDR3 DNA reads TGTGCCAGCAGTTCCCCGTCGACACAGCCATACGAGCAGTACTTC.